This T cell receptor beta chain was captured by sequencing in a study of T-cell reconstitution after alpha-beta-depleted transplantation in children. A TCRbeta library incorporating unique molecular identifiers was prepared. Each CDR3 protein is one row after TCRdb ran MiXCR on the PCR reads. The table has fewer than 550,000 distinct CDR3 sequences, around 10% seen once; the top ten hold 14%. Whole-study results and caveats: Several hundred graft clones that had expanded were reportedly the source of alpha-beta T cells about two months after transplant. Fresh T-cell production supplied most of the T-cell counts and diversity seen one year after transplant.

Regarding this clonotype: What it binds is unknown.

The receptor was isolated from a female patient under 10 years old who had a stem cell transplant for aplastic anemia, so the T cells may come from the graft donor. The sample was PBMCs, mostly from graft donor cells, taken 180 days after TCRalphabeta/CD19-depleted stem cell transplant.

CDR3 sequence: CASSSDRSNEKLFF. The DNA for the CDR3 is TGTGCCAGCAGCTCGGACAGAAGTAATGAAAAACTGTTTTTT. V gene TRBV7-2 combines with J gene TRBJ1-4; D possibly corresponds to TRBD1 (6 bases). CDR1 and CDR2 from the germline V gene are SGHTA and FQGNSA. The CDR3 extends over 14 amino acids. Trimming took 4 bases from V and 4 from J, leaving 10 bases between them.